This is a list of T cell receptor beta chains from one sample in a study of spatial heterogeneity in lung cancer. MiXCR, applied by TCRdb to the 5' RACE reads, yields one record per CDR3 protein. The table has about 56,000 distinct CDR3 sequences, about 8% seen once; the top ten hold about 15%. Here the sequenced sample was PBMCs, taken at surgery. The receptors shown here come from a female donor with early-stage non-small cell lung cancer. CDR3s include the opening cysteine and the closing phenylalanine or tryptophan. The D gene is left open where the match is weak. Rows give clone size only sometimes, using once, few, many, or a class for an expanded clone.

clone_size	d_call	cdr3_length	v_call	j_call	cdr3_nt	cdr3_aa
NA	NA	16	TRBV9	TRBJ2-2	TGTGCCAGCAGCGTAGAAGGAGGGCAGTGGGCCGGGGAGCTGTTTTTT	CASSVEGGQWAGELFF
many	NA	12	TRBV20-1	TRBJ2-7	TGCAGTGCTAGAGATAAGGGGGACGAGCAGTACTTC	CSARDKGDEQYF
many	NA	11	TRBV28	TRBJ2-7	TGTGCCAGCAGGATGGACTACGAGCAGTACTTC	CASRMDYEQYF
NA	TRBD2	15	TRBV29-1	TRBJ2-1	TGCAGCGTTGTACCCCTGACTAGCGGGAGAAATGAGCAGTTCTTC	CSVVPLTSGRNEQFF
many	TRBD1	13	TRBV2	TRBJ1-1	TGTGCCAGCAGTCAGGGGGAGAACACTGAAGCTTTCTTT	CASSQGENTEAFF
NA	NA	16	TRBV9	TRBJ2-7	TGTGCCAGCAGCGTGCGGGCGGTGGACAGAGTTTACGAGCAGTACTTC	CASSVRAVDRVYEQYF
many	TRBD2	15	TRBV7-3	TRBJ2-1	TGTGCCAGCAGCTTAAGTAGGGCTAGCGGGGACGAGCAGTTCTTC	CASSLSRASGDEQFF
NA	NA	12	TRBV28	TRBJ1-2	TGTGCCAGCAGTCTCAGCCGGTATGGCTACACCTTC	CASSLSRYGYTF
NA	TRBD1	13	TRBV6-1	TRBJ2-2	TGTGCCAGCAGTGAGACAGGGAACGGGGAGCTGTTTTTT	CASSETGNGELFF
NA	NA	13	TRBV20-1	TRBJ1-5	TGCAGTGCTATCTCTACAGGGAATCAGCCCCAGCATTTT	CSAISTGNQPQHF
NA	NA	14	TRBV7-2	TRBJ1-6	TGTGCCAGCAGCTTAGCCGCAGGGAATTCACCCCTCCACTTT	CASSLAAGNSPLHF
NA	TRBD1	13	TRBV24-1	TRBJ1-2	TGTGCCACCGGACAGGATGATGGCTATGGCTACACCTTC	CATGQDDGYGYTF
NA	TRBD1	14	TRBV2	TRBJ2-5	TGTGCCAGCACCGACAGGGGGGGTGGAGAGACCCAGTACTTC	CASTDRGGGETQYF
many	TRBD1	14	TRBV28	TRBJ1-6	TGTGCCAGCACCCCGGACAGGGTTGTTTCACCCCTCCACTTT	CASTPDRVVSPLHF
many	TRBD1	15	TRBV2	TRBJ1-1	TGTGCCAGCAGTGAATGGGACAGGGGAGCCACTGAAGCTTTCTTT	CASSEWDRGATEAFF
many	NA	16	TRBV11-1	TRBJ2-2	TGTGCCAGCAGCCCCCCGACAGGTCGGCACACCGGGGAGCTGTTTTTT	CASSPPTGRHTGELFF
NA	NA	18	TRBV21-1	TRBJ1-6	TGTGCCAGCAGCAAAAGAAAGACAGGGGGCTCCTATAATTCAGCCCTCCACTTT	CASSKRKTGGSYNSALHF
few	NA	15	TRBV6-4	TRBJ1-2	TGTGCCAGCAGTGAGATCTTTCAATGGGGCTATGGCTACACCTTC	CASSEIFQWGYGYTF
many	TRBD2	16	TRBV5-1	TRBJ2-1	TGCGCCAGCAGTCCGGGACTAGCGGGGTTCGACAATGAGCAGTTCTTC	CASSPGLAGFDNEQFF
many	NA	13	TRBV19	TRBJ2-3	TGTGCCAGTAGTCCCACGGGTGCAGATACGCAGTATTTT	CASSPTGADTQYF
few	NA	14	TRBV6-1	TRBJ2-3	TGTGCCAGCAGTTCCTTGGCGTCCACAGATACGCAGTATTTT	CASSSLASTDTQYF
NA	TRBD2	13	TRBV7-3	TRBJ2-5	TGTGCCAGCAGCTATCAGGGAGGGGAGACCCAGTACTTC	CASSYQGGETQYF